The TCR beta chain described here comes from a study of response to subunit inactivated influenza vaccine. TCRdb called the RT-PCR reads again in MiXCR, with one record for every CDR3 protein. The sample holds about 780,000 distinct CDR3 sequences, roughly 20% seen once. CDR3 length: 17 amino acids. CDR1 and CDR2 from the germline V gene are SEHNR and FQNEAQ (reference sequence). The V gene end was trimmed by 5 bases and the J gene end by 0 bases; junction bases not matched to a gene: 8. The sequence came from a man in his fifties or sixties who received an inactivated influenza vaccine. The sample was PBMCs from blood, taken roughly 5 days after vaccination. The rearrangement uses TRBV7-9 and TRBJ1-5; 9 nucleotides match TRBD1. The CDR3 here is CASSPGQGVNSNQPQHF. The CDR3 DNA is TGTGCCAGCAGCCCGGGACAGGGAGTCAATAGCAATCAGCCCCAGCATTTT.